The 25 T cell receptor beta chains below come from one sample, sequenced in a study of blood T cell repertoires in COVID-19. Sequencing was performed with immunoSEQ multiplex PCR; in TCRdb, only in-frame clones are kept and a portion is missing. The table lists 200,000 to 250,000 clones, approximately 85% of them singletons, with 5.2% in the top ten. Sequenced: peripheral blood. The receptors shown here come from a woman between 70 and 85 years old with COVID-19, enrolled during active disease.

The rearrangement joins TRBV5-4 to TRBJ2-7; perhaps TRBD2 as D (6 bases). V was shortened by 1 base and J by 7 bases, with 21 bases between the two germline ends. The germline V gene has CDR1 SGHNT and CDR2 YYREEE (reference sequence). This CDR3 has 16 residues. CDR3 sequence: CASSLRVVAETGEQYF. CDR3 in DNA: TGTGCCAGCAGCTTGCGCGTGGTAGCGGAGACGGGGGAGCAGTACTTC.

The V call is TRBV7-2, the J call TRBJ2-1; TRBD1 is a possible D gene (6 bases). Germline V gene lookup returns CDR1 SGHTA and CDR2 FQGNSA. This CDR3 contains 16 residues. Between the trimmed V and J ends, which lost 0 bases and 0 bases, there was a span of 9 bases. The CDR3 sequence is CASSLAGAASYNEQFF. DNA of the CDR3: TGTGCCAGCAGCTTAGCGGGGGCGGCCTCCTACAATGAGCAGTTCTTC.

The V call is TRBV2, the J call TRBJ1-6; no clear D. The CDR3 loop spans 13 amino acids. V lost 6 bases to trimming and J lost 9 bases, with 12 bases between them. The germline V gene has CDR1 SNHLY and CDR2 FYNNEI. CDR3 in amino acids: CASRRQDSSPLHF. CDR3 nucleotides: TGTGCCAGCAGACGGCAGGATTCTTCACCCCTCCACTTT.

The chain links TRBV3-1 (or the pseudogene TRBV3-2) to TRBJ1-6; 7 nucleotides line up with TRBD1. The CDR3 consists of 16 residues. CDR1 is LGHDT, CDR2 YNNKEL, per germline (reference sequence). With 8 bases clipped from V and 3 bases from J, the junction kept 10 bases outside the gene matches. The CDR3 loop is CASQGEGAFYNSPLHF. CDR3 DNA: TGTGCCAGCCAAGGAGAGGGGGCCTTCTATAATTCACCCCTCCACTTT.

The chain recombines TRBV2 with TRBJ1-1; 7 positions agree with TRBD1. Germline loops: CDR1 SNHLY, CDR2 FYNNEI. The CDR3 loop spans 16 amino acids. V shed 2 bases and J 5 bases; nucleotides not matched to a gene: 11. The DNA of the CDR3 is TGTGCCAGCAGTGAACTGGAGAAGGGGGCGAGGACTGAAGCTTTCTTT. Amino acids: CASSELEKGARTEAFF.

The chain combines TRBV28 with TRBJ1-3, with 9 bases identical to TRBD1. The CDR3 totals 15 residues. In germline, CDR1 is MDHEN, CDR2 SYDVKM. With V trimmed by 8 bases and J by 3 bases, 8 bases remained unmatched. The DNA of the CDR3 is TGTGCCAGCGGCGTCCGGACAGGGGTTGGAAACACCATATATTTT. Its translation is CASGVRTGVGNTIYF.

This clone came up once. The chain recombines TRBV5-4 with TRBJ2-5, with TRBD2 matching over 11 bases. Looked up from germline, CDR1 is SGHNT and CDR2 is YYREEE (reference sequence). This CDR3 is built from 16 residues. The J segment lost 4 bases and the V segment lost 4 bases, leaving 9 bases of the junction unmatched. The DNA of the CDR3 is TGTGCCAGCAGCCGCCCACTAGCGGGAGTCGGAGAGACCCAGTACTTC. It is translated as CASSRPLAGVGETQYF.

The chain couples TRBV4-2 to TRBJ1-1; weak D call: TRBD1 (6 bases). This CDR3 spans 15 amino acids. The V end was cut by 0 bases, the J end by 4 bases, with 12 bases between. The germline gives CDR1 LGHNA, CDR2 YNFKEQ. This CDR3 reads CASSQDRRGGTEAFF. CDR3 coding DNA: TGTGCCAGCAGCCAAGATAGGAGGGGGGGCACTGAAGCTTTCTTT.

This clone was detected only once. The chain uses TRBV7-3 and TRBJ2-7, with 11 bases lining up with TRBD1. This CDR3 region has 15 residues. Germline V lookup: CDR1 SGHTA, CDR2 FQGTGA. V gave up 2 bases and J gave up 2 bases; unmatched junction bases: 2. CDR3 region: CASSLGQGATYEQYF. For the CDR3, the DNA is TGTGCCAGCAGCTTAGGACAGGGGGCTACCTACGAGCAGTACTTC.

The V gene is TRBV5-1, the J gene TRBJ2-2; 9 bases line up with TRBD2. This CDR3 contains 15 residues. Losses at the gene ends were 6 bases for V and 0 bases for J; bases not matched to a gene: 3. Germline values: CDR1 SGHRS, CDR2 YFSETQ. The CDR3 loop reads CASKGLASNTGELFF. CDR3 nucleotides: TGCGCCAGCAAAGGACTAGCGTCGAACACCGGGGAGCTGTTTTTT.

The chain uses TRBV7-2 and TRBJ1-6; no clear D gene. The CDR3 is 15 residues long. V was trimmed by 1 base and J by 9 bases, leaving 13 bases between them. CDR1 SGHTA and CDR2 FQGNSA come from the germline V gene. This chain's CDR3 is CASSLDRGSSSPLHF. The CDR3 region has the DNA TGTGCCAGCAGCTTAGATCGGGGAAGTAGTTCACCCCTCCACTTT.

Concerning this clone itself: The junction departs from germline at one end; a sequencing error may be responsible. This chain links TRBV7-2 with TRBJ1-2, with D maybe TRBD1 (6 bases). The CDR3 has 11 residues. The germline gives CDR1 SGHTA, CDR2 FQGNSA. The DNA for the CDR3 is TGTGCCAGCAGCTTGGGGGCCTTAGTACACTTC. This translates into CASSLGALVHF.

The chain employs TRBV7-3 and TRBJ1-2; possibly TRBD1 for D (5 bases). Looked up from germline, CDR1 is SGHTA and CDR2 is FQGTGA. The CDR3 totals 13 residues. Deletions cut 2 bases from V and 13 bases from J, with 17 bases between. CDR3 bases: TGTGCCAGCAGCTTATTTTCTGCTGGCAGGGCCACCTTC. This sequence encodes CASSLFSAGRATF.

The chain links TRBV27 to TRBJ1-5, with D possibly TRBD1 on 5 matching bases. This CDR3 region has 15 residues. CDR1 is MNHEY, CDR2 SMNVEV, per germline (reference sequence). Trimming stripped 6 bases from V and 4 bases from J, with 16 bases between. CDR3 loop: CASRAGIIGNQPQHF. The CDR3 DNA reads as TGTGCCAGCAGGGCAGGGATTATAGGAAATCAGCCCCAGCATTTT.

The chain uses TRBV25-1 and TRBJ2-6; D call uncertain. CDR3 length: 13 amino acids. CDR1 and CDR2 from the germline V gene are MGHDK and SYGVNS. V lost 6 bases and J lost 4, with 7 bases in between. This CDR3 is CASRQTGANVLTF. CDR3 nucleotides: TGTGCCAGCAGACAGACAGGGGCCAACGTCCTGACTTTC.

The chain links TRBV7-8 to TRBJ2-5; 8 nucleotides line up with TRBD1. Per germline, CDR1 SGHVS and CDR2 FQNEAQ. With 2 bases clipped from V and 9 bases from J, the junction kept 14 bases outside the gene matches. The CDR3 runs 16 residues. CDR3 nucleotide sequence: TGTGCCAGCAGCTTAACGCCACCGGGGACAGGTGGGTCCCAGTACTTC. Translating gives CASSLTPPGTGGSQYF.

CDR3 in DNA: TGTGCCAGCAGCCCCTGGACAGCAACTAATGAAAAACTGTTTTTT. Protein sequence: CASSPWTATNEKLFF. The J gene is TRBJ1-4, the V gene TRBV7-6; D possibly corresponds to TRBD1 (6 bases). This CDR3 has 15 amino acids. The germline V and J ends were trimmed by 5 bases and 0 bases, with 10 bases remaining between them. Germline loops: CDR1 SGHVS, CDR2 FNYEAQ.

The chain has TRBV5-1 and TRBJ2-3; TRBD1 matches 7 bases. J lost 1 base, V lost 2 bases, and 7 bases had no gene match. There are 16 residues in the CDR3. Looked up from germline, CDR1 is SGHRS and CDR2 is YFSETQ. DNA of the CDR3: TGCGCCAGCAGCTTACAGGGGAGAGGAGGCACAGATACGCAGTATTTT. It translates to CASSLQGRGGTDTQYF.

This clone turned up a few times. The rearrangement uses TRBV3-1 (or the pseudogene TRBV3-2) and TRBJ2-4; TRBD2 agrees at 12 bases. V shed 4 bases and J 8 bases; nucleotides not matched to a gene: 15. The CDR3 has 18 amino acids. Germline values: CDR1 LGHDT, CDR2 YNNKEL (reference sequence). In DNA form, the CDR3 reads TGTGCCAGCAGCCGCTACCTTGGACTAGCGGGAAGGGGGGACATTCAGTACTTC. Protein product: CASSRYLGLAGRGDIQYF.

The chain combines TRBV2 with TRBJ2-7; D remains ambiguous. This CDR3 has 12 residues. CDR1 is SNHLY and CDR2 is FYNNEI in the germline V gene. V lost 3 bases and J lost 0, with 3 bases in between. The CDR3 reads CASSDGSYEQYF. CDR3 in DNA: TGTGCCAGCAGTGACGGCTCCTACGAGCAGTACTTC.

This chain connects TRBV11-2 to TRBJ1-4, with 7 bases matching TRBD1. This CDR3 spans 18 amino acids. Germline V gives CDR1 SGHAT, CDR2 FQNNGV. J gave up 7 bases and V 5 bases, and 19 bases lay outside the gene matches. CDR3 region: CASSPIEGGANLTEKLFF. CDR3 sequence (DNA): TGTGCCAGCAGCCCGATCGAAGGGGGCGCGAATTTAACTGAAAAACTGTTTTTT.

CDR3 in DNA: TGTGCCAGCAGTAGAATCGGGGAGACCCAGTACTTC. Encoded protein: CASSRIGETQYF. The gene calls are TRBV12-3 or TRBV12-4 and TRBJ2-5; D is unresolved. This CDR3 comprises 12 residues. The V gene lost 5 bases and the J gene lost 5 bases, with 9 bases spanning the gap.

This clone was found once. The V gene is TRBV9, the J gene TRBJ1-6; D possibly corresponds to TRBD1 (6 bases). Germline-derived CDR1 and CDR2 are SGDLS and YYNGEE. CDR3 size: 14 residues. Trimming cost V 0 bases and J 8 bases, with 9 bases left between them. The CDR3 coding sequence is TGTGCCAGCAGCGTAGGCAGGGGAGATTCACCCCTCCACTTT. It encodes CASSVGRGDSPLHF.

This chain connects TRBV7-9 to TRBJ1-6; TRBD1 aligns across 9 bases. Germline assignment: CDR1 SEHNR and CDR2 FQNEAQ (reference sequence). This CDR3 region has 14 residues. Trimming at V came to 5 bases and at J to 9 bases, leaving 5 bases not matched to a gene. The CDR3: CASSRQGDSSPLHF. CDR3 DNA: TGTGCCAGCAGCAGACAGGGGGATAGTTCACCCCTCCACTTT.

The chain employs TRBV7-2 and TRBJ1-2; weak D call: TRBD1 (6 bases). V lost 5 bases and J lost 2, with 12 bases in between. Germline V gives CDR1 SGHTA, CDR2 FQGNSA. The CDR3 has 14 residues. CDR3 DNA: TGTGCCAGCAGCAAGATCGGGACAAACTATGGCTACACCTTC. Translated: CASSKIGTNYGYTF.